This passage covers 24 T cell receptor beta chains from one sample sequenced in a study of blood T cell repertoires in COVID-19. TCRdb's table, derived via immunoSEQ multiplex PCR, lists solely in-frame clones and lacks some. The data show some 310,000 clones, just under 90% seen once. Sequenced input: PBMCs or T cells enriched from blood (not recorded which). Receptors originate from a woman younger than 45 who had recovered from COVID-19.

This clone was picked up a small number of times. This chain links TRBV19 with TRBJ1-1, with 7 bases identical to TRBD1. CDR3 length: 17 amino acids. V was clipped by 6 bases and J by 4 bases; unmatched bases: 17. Germline assignment: CDR1 LNHDA and CDR2 SQIVND (reference sequence). CDR3 region: CASRGGQARVFGTEAFF. In DNA, the CDR3 is TGTGCCAGTAGGGGCGGACAGGCCCGGGTATTTGGCACTGAAGCTTTCTTT.

The CDR3 DNA is TGTGCCAGCAGTTCCCTGACAGGGGACACTGAAGCTTTCTTT. Translating gives CASSSLTGDTEAFF. The rearrangement links TRBV6-2 or TRBV6-3 to TRBJ1-1; TRBD1 matches at 8 bases. V lost 4 bases, J lost 3 bases, and 4 bases stayed unmatched. Germline CDR1 reads MNHEY; CDR2 reads SVGEGT. The CDR3 spans 14 residues.

The DNA of the CDR3 is TGTGCCAGCAGCTCCGCGTACGAGCAGTACTTC. Protein product: CASSSAYEQYF. The chain has TRBV11-1 and TRBJ2-7; D unclear. The CDR3 totals 11 residues. The V gene lost 4 bases and the J gene lost 4 bases, with 5 bases spanning the gap. Germline values: CDR1 SGHAT, CDR2 FQDESV (reference sequence).

J is TRBJ2-7 and V is TRBV4-2, with D perhaps matching TRBD2 (7 bases). CDR3 length: 17 residues. Germline V gene sequence: CDR1 LGHNA, CDR2 YNFKEQ. Trimming stripped 0 bases from V and 4 bases from J, with 19 bases between. This CDR3 is CASSQDLESGGRYEQYF. The DNA of the CDR3 is TGTGCCAGCAGCCAAGATTTGGAGTCCGGGGGGCGATACGAGCAGTACTTC.

V and J are TRBV4-3 and TRBJ2-2; D unclear. There are 14 residues in the CDR3. Germline V gives CDR1 LGHNA, CDR2 YSLEER. V was trimmed by 0 bases and J by 5 bases, leaving 7 bases between them. DNA for the CDR3: TGCGCCAGCAGCCAAGACGTCCGGACCGGGGAGCTGTTTTTT. This translates into CASSQDVRTGELFF.

The V and J genes are TRBV10-3 and TRBJ2-3, with TRBD1 matching 10 bases. This CDR3 spans 15 amino acids. With 10 bases clipped from V and 3 bases from J, the junction kept 10 bases outside the gene matches. Germline V gene lookup returns CDR1 ENHRY and CDR2 SYGVKD. For the CDR3, the DNA is TGTGCCACCCAGACCGGGACAGGGGAAACAGATACGCAGTATTTT. Protein: CATQTGTGETDTQYF.

The V call is TRBV5-1, the J call TRBJ1-1; tentative D call: TRBD1 (5 bases). CDR1 and CDR2 (germline): SGHRS, YFSETQ. This CDR3 region has 13 residues. With 3 bases removed from V and 1 base from J, the gap between germline ends came to 7 bases. The CDR3 reads CASSSQGNTEAFF. The DNA for the CDR3 is TGCGCCAGCAGCTCCCAGGGGAACACTGAAGCTTTCTTT.

This chain links TRBV19 with TRBJ1-2; D possibly corresponds to TRBD1 (6 bases). Trimming shortened V by 6 bases and J by 1 base, and 12 bases separated the two germline ends. Germline-derived CDR1 and CDR2 are LNHDA and SQIVND (reference sequence). CDR3 length: 14 residues. The CDR3: CASRSLQGNYGYTF. The DNA for the CDR3 is TGTGCCAGTAGATCCCTACAGGGTAACTATGGCTACACCTTC.

The V gene is TRBV25-1, the J gene TRBJ2-3; no firm D call. Germline CDR1 MGHDK, CDR2 SYGVNS. Trimming pared 3 bases from V and 4 bases from J, leaving 23 bases between. This CDR3 comprises 18 residues. The CDR3 region has the DNA TGTGCCAGCAGTGATTCTGGAGTATCGCTTCCCAACCCAGATACGCAGTATTTT. It codes for CASSDSGVSLPNPDTQYF.

The chain combines TRBV5-1 with TRBJ1-1; TRBD1 matches 7 bases. Germline lookup yields CDR1 SGHRS and CDR2 YFSETQ. This CDR3 comprises 15 residues. The V gene end was trimmed by 0 bases and the J gene end by 2 bases; junction bases not matched to a gene: 4. CDR3 nucleotides: TGCGCCAGCAGCTTGGACCGACAGGGTAACACTGAAGCTTTCTTT. Translation: CASSLDRQGNTEAFF.

This sequence joins TRBV5-1 and TRBJ2-1; D remains unclear. CDR3 size: 14 residues. Germline lookup yields CDR1 SGHRS and CDR2 YFSETQ. Trimming took off 3 bases at V and 0 bases at J, with 7 bases between the two ends. The CDR3 loop is CASSSMSSYNEQFF. The CDR3 nucleotides read TGCGCCAGCAGCTCGATGAGCTCCTACAATGAGCAGTTCTTC. Full variable domain (missing parts from reference TRBV5-1 and TRBJ2-1): KAGVTQTPRYLIKTRGQQVTLSCSPISGHRSVSWYQQTPGQGLQFLFEYFSETQRNKGNFPGRFSGRQFSNSRSEMNVSTLELGDSALYLCASSSMSSYNEQFFGPGTRLTVL.

The rearrangement joins TRBV13 to TRBJ2-7; D gene uncertain. V was trimmed by 2 bases and J by 0 bases, leaving 11 bases between them. Germline V gene sequence: CDR1 PRHDT, CDR2 FYEKMQ (reference sequence). The CDR3 has 15 residues. For the CDR3, the DNA is TGTGCCAGCAGCTTAACCCCGTCGGGCTCCTACGAGCAGTACTTC. Its protein is CASSLTPSGSYEQYF. The entire variable domain, with the rest obtained from reference TRBV13 and TRBJ2-7, is as follows: AAGVIQSPRHLIKEKRETATLKCYPIPRHDTVYWYQQGPGQDPQFLISFYEKMQSDKGSIPDRFSAQQFSDYHSELNMSSLELGDSALYFCASSLTPSGSYEQYFGPGTRLTVT.

The V gene is TRBV5-8, the J gene TRBJ2-1; D gene uncertain. Trimming removed 6 bases at V and 6 bases at J, with 19 bases between. The CDR3 sequence is 15 residues long. Germline values: CDR1 SGHTS, CDR2 YDEGEE. CDR3 sequence (DNA): TGTGCCAGCACCCTCACCCCGCCACTGGTCAATGAGCAGTTCTTC. This sequence encodes CASTLTPPLVNEQFF.

The chain carries TRBV27 and TRBJ1-1; D is ambiguous. Between the trimmed V and J ends, which lost 6 bases and 5 bases, there was a span of 13 bases. This CDR3 spans 13 amino acids. CDR1 is MNHEY, CDR2 SMNVEV, per germline (reference sequence). CDR3 in DNA: TGTGCCAGCAGCTACGGTCGAGGGACTGAAGCTTTCTTT. Encoded protein: CASSYGRGTEAFF.

The gene calls are TRBV11-2 and TRBJ2-1; D ambiguous. Trimming pared 1 base from V and 4 bases from J, leaving 5 bases between. Germline-derived CDR1 and CDR2 are SGHAT and FQNNGV. This CDR3 is built from 13 residues. The CDR3 reads CASSLASYNEQFF. As DNA, the CDR3 is TGTGCCAGCAGCTTAGCCAGTTACAATGAGCAGTTCTTC.

This clone was counted a single time. The rearrangement uses TRBV19 and TRBJ2-4; D may be TRBD1 (5 bases). The CDR3 runs to 16 residues. Germline CDR1 reads LNHDA; CDR2 reads SQIVND (reference sequence). V lost 0 bases, J lost 1 base, and 10 bases lay in between. The CDR3 DNA follows: TGTGCCAGTAGTATAGACACAGGAGCGGCCAAAAACATTCAGTACTTC. Translation: CASSIDTGAAKNIQYF.

The chain combines TRBV7-9 with TRBJ1-1; D perhaps matches TRBD1 (5 bases). The V end lost 8 bases, the J end lost 3 bases, and 16 bases lay between the germline ends. The CDR3 contains 14 residues. Germline V gives CDR1 SEHNR, CDR2 FQNEAQ (reference sequence). The DNA of the CDR3 is TGTGCCAGCGGTATGGGGGGAGCGGACACTGAAGCTTTCTTT. Amino acid sequence: CASGMGGADTEAFF. The whole variable domain, remainder taken from reference TRBV7-9 and TRBJ1-1, is DTGVSQNPRHKITKRGQNVTFRCDPISEHNRLYWYRQTLGQGPEFLTYFQNEAQLEKSRLLSDRFSAERPKGSFSTLEIQRTEQGDSAMYLCASGMGGADTEAFFGQGTRLTVV.

The genes are TRBV10-3 and TRBJ1-3; D is unclear. Per germline, CDR1 ENHRY and CDR2 SYGVKD. The CDR3 covers 14 residues. V shed 0 bases and J shed 7 bases, with 10 bases lying between them. Here the CDR3 reads CAISESEGRNTIYF. The CDR3 nucleotides read TGTGCCATCAGTGAGTCCGAGGGCCGGAACACCATATATTTT.

The V and J genes are TRBV28 and TRBJ2-3; D is possibly TRBD1 (5 bases). Germline assignment: CDR1 MDHEN and CDR2 SYDVKM. This CDR3 is 16 amino acids long. V dropped 5 bases and J dropped 4 bases, with 19 bases sitting between them. CDR3 bases: TGTGCCAGCAGTCCCTTGGGGCTCGGCCTGCCAGATACGCAGTATTTT. This translates into CASSPLGLGLPDTQYF. The full variable domain, rest sourced from reference TRBV28 and TRBJ2-3, is DVKVTQSSRYLVKRTGEKVFLECVQDMDHENMFWYRQDPGLGLRLIYFSYDVKMKEKGDIPEGYSVSREKKERFSLILESASTNQTSMYLCASSPLGLGLPDTQYFGPGTRLTVL.

V is TRBV30 and J is TRBJ1-6; D possibly corresponds to TRBD1 (6 bases). The CDR3 is 14 residues long. CDR1 is GTSNPN, CDR2 SVGIG, per germline (reference sequence). V lost 5 bases and J 7 bases, leaving 15 bases between the germline ends. The DNA for the CDR3 is TGTGCCTGGTCTGAGGGGGTGTGGAATTCACCCCTCCACTTT. Amino acid sequence: CAWSEGVWNSPLHF.

This chain links TRBV27 with TRBJ2-1, with no clear D. Trimming stripped 3 bases from V and 2 bases from J, with 11 bases between. The CDR3 loop spans 15 amino acids. Germline CDR1 and CDR2: MNHEY and SMNVEV (reference sequence). In DNA, the CDR3 is TGTGCCAGCAGTTTGGGCAGCCTTCCCTACAATGAGCAGTTCTTC. Translating gives CASSLGSLPYNEQFF.

The chain links TRBV5-1 to TRBJ1-5; the D gene is possibly TRBD1 (6 bases). The CDR3 contains 14 residues. V was pared by 2 bases and J by 6 bases, with 12 bases between. Germline CDR1 SGHRS, CDR2 YFSETQ. The CDR3 is CASSLGGGSQPQHF. In nucleotides, the CDR3 is TGCGCCAGCAGCTTAGGGGGTGGGAGTCAGCCCCAGCATTTT.

The gene calls are TRBV5-1 and TRBJ2-3; the D gene is possibly TRBD2 (5 bases). The CDR3 covers 17 residues. Trimming took off 1 base at V and 5 bases at J, with 20 bases between the two ends. Germline values: CDR1 SGHRS, CDR2 YFSETQ. The DNA of the CDR3 is TGCGCCAGCAGCTTGCAGGCCCCGTTTACAGAGGGAGATACGCAGTATTTT. It encodes CASSLQAPFTEGDTQYF. The complete variable domain, with remaining parts taken from reference TRBV5-1 and TRBJ2-3, reads KAGVTQTPRYLIKTRGQQVTLSCSPISGHRSVSWYQQTPGQGLQFLFEYFSETQRNKGNFPGRFSGRQFSNSRSEMNVSTLELGDSALYLCASSLQAPFTEGDTQYFGPGTRLTVL.

With respect to this clone: Other DNA sequences of this sample code for an identical CDR3. This chain connects TRBV3-1 (or the pseudogene TRBV3-2) to TRBJ2-5; D may be TRBD2 (6 bases). Per the germline V gene, CDR1 is LGHDT and CDR2 is YNNKEL (reference sequence). V lost 3 bases, J lost 2 bases, and 7 bases lay in between. This CDR3 is 13 amino acids long. The CDR3, as DNA: TGTGCCAGCAGCCAGGGGGGACAAGAGACCCAGTACTTC. It is translated as CASSQGGQETQYF.